Listed below are T cell receptor beta chains from one sample, sequenced in a study of regulatory T cells in long-lasting Graves disease. Using its own MiXCR run on the multiplex PCR reads, TCRdb lists one record per CDR3 protein. The sample lists about half a million distinct CDR3 sequences; 20% to 25% were seen once. The source material was peripheral blood mononuclear cells (PBMCs), sampled when the disease was refractory, from a patient treated with antithyroid drugs. All receptors come from a female donor with Graves disease. Each CDR3 is given with its conserved first and last residue. Fields, in order: D gene, V gene, J gene, clone size, CDR3 length, CDR3 DNA, CDR3 protein. D genes are given only for firm matches. Expanded clones are given a class, and other clones once, few, many or no size at all.

D: TRBD2
V: TRBV5-4
J: TRBJ2-7
size: -
length: 15
DNA: TGTGCCAGCAGCACAACTAGCGGGGAGGTTTACGAGCAGTACTTC
CDR3: CASSTTSGEVYEQYF

D: TRBD1
V: TRBV6-1
J: TRBJ1-5
size: -
length: 14
DNA: TGTGCCAGCAGTGCTAACAGGGGTAATCAGCCCCAGCATTTT
CDR3: CASSANRGNQPQHF

D: TRBD1
V: TRBV19
J: TRBJ2-4
size: -
length: 14
DNA: TGTGCCAGTAGCAAACAGGGGGCGAGGAACATTCAGTACTTC
CDR3: CASSKQGARNIQYF

D: TRBD1
V: TRBV12-3/TRBV12-4
J: TRBJ1-1
size: many
length: 13
DNA: TGTGCCAGCAGTAAGGGGGCAGGTACTGAAGCTTTCTTT
CDR3: CASSKGAGTEAFF

D: -
V: TRBV7-9
J: TRBJ1-1
size: few
length: 15
DNA: TGTGCCAGCAGCTTAGTAAGGTCAGACAACACTGAAGCTTTCTTT
CDR3: CASSLVRSDNTEAFF

D: -
V: TRBV4-2
J: TRBJ1-5
size: few
length: 15
DNA: TGTGCCAGCAGCCAAGATTCTAGAGGGAATCAGCCCCAGCATTTT
CDR3: CASSQDSRGNQPQHF

D: -
V: TRBV11-2
J: TRBJ1-1
size: -
length: 15
DNA: TGTGCCAGCAGCTTATTTGAGGTTCTCGGCACTGAAGCTTTCTTT
CDR3: CASSLFEVLGTEAFF

D: -
V: TRBV27
J: TRBJ2-3
size: few
length: 15
DNA: TGTGCCAGCAGCGAGGCGGCTAGCGGCACAGATACGCAGTATTTT
CDR3: CASSEAASGTDTQYF

D: -
V: TRBV28
J: TRBJ1-6
size: many
length: 9
DNA: TGTGCCAGCAGCCCTCCTGTCCACTTT
CDR3: CASSPPVHF

D: TRBD2
V: TRBV9
J: TRBJ2-5
size: -
length: 16
DNA: TGTGCCAGCAGCGGGGCTACTAGCGGGAACCAAGAGACCCAGTACTTC
CDR3: CASSGATSGNQETQYF

D: -
V: TRBV12-3/TRBV12-4
J: TRBJ1-6
size: many
length: 14
DNA: TGTGCCAGCAGCTTCGCAGGGTGGAATTCACCCCTCCACTTT
CDR3: CASSFAGWNSPLHF

D: -
V: TRBV7-2
J: TRBJ1-4
size: many
length: 13
DNA: TGTGCCAGCAGCCTCACGCCCGAGGGAAAACTGTTTTTT
CDR3: CASSLTPEGKLFF

D: -
V: TRBV20-1
J: TRBJ1-1
size: -
length: 11
DNA: TGCAGTGCCCTAAAAGGGGCTGAAGCTTTCTTT
CDR3: CSALKGAEAFF

D: -
V: TRBV15
J: TRBJ1-1
size: -
length: 12
DNA: TGTGCCACCAGCAGAGACCTCTCAGGGGCTTTCTTT
CDR3: CATSRDLSGAFF

D: -
V: TRBV28
J: TRBJ2-7
size: -
length: 14
DNA: TGTGCCAGCAGCTTGCGGGACGGTCTGAACGAGCAGTACTTC
CDR3: CASSLRDGLNEQYF

D: TRBD2
V: TRBV10-3
J: TRBJ2-7
size: few
length: 15
DNA: TGTGCCATCAGTACTAGCGGGAGCAGCTCCTACGAGCAGTACTTC
CDR3: CAISTSGSSSYEQYF

D: -
V: TRBV7-2
J: TRBJ2-7
size: many
length: 14
DNA: TGTGCCAGCAGCTCCCAAACGACAGCCTACGAGCAGTACTTC
CDR3: CASSSQTTAYEQYF